This TCR beta chain comes out of a study of long-term antiretroviral therapy in people with HIV. V was cut by 0 bases and J by 4 bases, with 7 bases left in between. Germline assignment: CDR1 MNHNS and CDR2 SASEGT. This CDR3 region has 14 residues. Assay version v3.0 of immunoSEQ was used, and it was run at survey level. This table comes from immunoSEQ multiplex PCR, and its TCRdb copy is limited to in-frame clones, with some not included. Among roughly 25,000 clones listed, around 77% were seen once. This clone has more than one count but fewer than ten. The sequencing used unsorted PBMCs, collected 2.1 years after starting antiretroviral therapy. This receptor was taken from a man aged 25 to 40 with HIV. The V call is TRBV6-1, the J call TRBJ1-3; unclear D gene. CDR3 region: CASSEAPAGNTIYF. The CDR3 bases are TGTGCCAGCAGTGAAGCCCCGGCGGGAAACACCATATATTTT.